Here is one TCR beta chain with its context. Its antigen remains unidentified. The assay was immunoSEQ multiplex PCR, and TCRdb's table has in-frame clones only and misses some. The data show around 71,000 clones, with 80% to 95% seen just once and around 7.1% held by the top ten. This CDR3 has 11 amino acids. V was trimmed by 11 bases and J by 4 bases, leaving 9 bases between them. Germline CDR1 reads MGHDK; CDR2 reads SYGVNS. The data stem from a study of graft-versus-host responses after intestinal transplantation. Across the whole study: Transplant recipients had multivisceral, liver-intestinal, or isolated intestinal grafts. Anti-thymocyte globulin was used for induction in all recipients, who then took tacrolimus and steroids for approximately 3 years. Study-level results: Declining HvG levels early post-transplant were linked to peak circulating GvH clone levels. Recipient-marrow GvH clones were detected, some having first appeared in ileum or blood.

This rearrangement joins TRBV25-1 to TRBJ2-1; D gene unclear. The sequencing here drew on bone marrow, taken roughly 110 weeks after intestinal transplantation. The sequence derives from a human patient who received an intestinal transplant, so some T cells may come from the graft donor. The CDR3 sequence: CASVRYNEQFF. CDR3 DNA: TGTGCCTCTGTCCGTTACAATGAGCAGTTCTTC.